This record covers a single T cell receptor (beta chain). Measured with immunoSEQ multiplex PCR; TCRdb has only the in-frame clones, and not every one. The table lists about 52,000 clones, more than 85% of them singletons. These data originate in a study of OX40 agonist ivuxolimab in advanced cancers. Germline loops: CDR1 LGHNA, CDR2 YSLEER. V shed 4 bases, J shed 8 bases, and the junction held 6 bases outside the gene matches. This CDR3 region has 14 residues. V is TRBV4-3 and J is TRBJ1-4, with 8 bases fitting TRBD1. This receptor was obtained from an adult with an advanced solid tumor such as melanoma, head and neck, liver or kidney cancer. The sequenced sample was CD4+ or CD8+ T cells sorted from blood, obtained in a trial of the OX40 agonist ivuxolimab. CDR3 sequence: CASSLAGGREKLFF. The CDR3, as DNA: TGCGCCAGCAGCCTTGCAGGGGGCAGGGAAAAACTGTTTTTT.